Sequencing of this TCR beta chain was carried out in a study of control samples from healthy donors and cancer patients. The protocol was immunoSEQ multiplex PCR, while the TCRdb copy is restricted to in-frame clones and leaves out a portion. The sample yields 130,000 to 150,000 clones, around 94% seen once. Germline lookup yields CDR1 GTSNPN and CDR2 SVGIG (reference sequence). This CDR3 spans 15 amino acids. Trimming pared 4 bases from V and 5 bases from J, leaving 20 bases between. The material sequenced was PBMCs. The TCR comes from a man aged 60 to 69 with colorectal cancer. The chain uses TRBV30 and TRBJ1-2, with D tentatively TRBD1 (5 bases). As DNA, the CDR3 is TGTGCCTGGAAGAGGAAGAGCAGGGATGGTTATGGCTACACCTTC. It is translated as CAWKRKSRDGYGYTF. The full variable domain, with the rest looked up from reference TRBV30 and TRBJ1-2, is SQTIHQWPATLVQPVGSPLSLECTVEGTSNPNLYWYRQAAGRGLQLLFYSVGIGQISSEVPQNLSASRPQDRQFILSSKKLLLSDSGFYLCAWKRKSRDGYGYTFGSGTRLTVV.